The sequence of this T cell receptor (beta chain) was determined in a study of blood T cell repertoires in COVID-19. Study-wide background: Some COVID-19 samples were acute and others convalescent; all came from the United States, Italy and Spain. In each case, the material was cDNA or gDNA derived from T cells, B-cell-depleted T cells, or PBMCs.

Here immunoSEQ multiplex PCR was the method, and the copy in TCRdb shows in-frame clones only, minus some. The table records just over 150,000 clones, less than 90% of them present only once. V dropped 5 bases and J dropped 6; count of bases not matched to a gene: 9. The CDR3 runs to 15 residues. Germline CDR1 is MDHEN and CDR2 is SYDVKM. Sequenced sample: peripheral blood. J is TRBJ1-5 and V is TRBV28, with 8 bases matching TRBD1. This clonotype was sampled from a woman in her seventies with acute or convalescent COVID-19. This CDR3 reads CASSGQTGGIQPQHF. The CDR3 bases are TGTGCCAGCAGTGGGCAAACAGGGGGGATTCAGCCCCAGCATTTT.